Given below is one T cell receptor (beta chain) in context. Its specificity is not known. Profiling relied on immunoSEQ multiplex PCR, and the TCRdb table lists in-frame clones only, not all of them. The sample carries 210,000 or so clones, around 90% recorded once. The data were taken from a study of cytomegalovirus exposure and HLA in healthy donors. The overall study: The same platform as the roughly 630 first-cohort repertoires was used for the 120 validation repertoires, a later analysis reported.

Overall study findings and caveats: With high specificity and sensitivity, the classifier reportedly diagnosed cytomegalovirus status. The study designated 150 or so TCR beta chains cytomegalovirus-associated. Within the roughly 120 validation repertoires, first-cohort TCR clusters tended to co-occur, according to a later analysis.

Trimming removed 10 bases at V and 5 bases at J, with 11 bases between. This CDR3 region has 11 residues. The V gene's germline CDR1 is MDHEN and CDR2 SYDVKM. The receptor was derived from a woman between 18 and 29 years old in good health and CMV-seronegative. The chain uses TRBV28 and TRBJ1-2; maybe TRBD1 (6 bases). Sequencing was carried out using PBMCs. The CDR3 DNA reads TGTGCCACGCTACAGGGTTATGGCTACACCTTC. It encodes CATLQGYGYTF.